This T cell receptor beta chain originates from a study of cytomegalovirus exposure and HLA in healthy donors. This clone was recorded only once. The antigen is undetermined. The PCR was carried out with 60 Vbeta primers and 13 Jbeta primers. The assay was immunoSEQ multiplex PCR, and TCRdb's table has in-frame clones only and misses some. The table lists 90,000 to 100,000 clones, around 74% of them singletons. General study points: Previously analyzed data showed that most TCR beta V segments were productive at a frequency of about 87% or about 30%. Cytomegalovirus-associated TCR beta chains were listed, numbering some 180.

The CDR3 has 14 amino acids. V lost 5 bases to trimming and J lost 0 bases, with 9 bases between them. CDR1 is SEHNR and CDR2 is FQNEAQ in the germline V gene (reference sequence). This clonotype was sampled from a man aged 35-49 years in good health and CMV-seropositive. Sequenced: PBMCs. V gene TRBV7-9 combines with J gene TRBJ2-3; perhaps TRBD1 as D (6 bases). CDR3 amino acids: CASSRTGSTDTQYF. The CDR3 nucleotides read TGTGCCAGCAGCCGTACAGGGAGCACAGATACGCAGTATTTT.